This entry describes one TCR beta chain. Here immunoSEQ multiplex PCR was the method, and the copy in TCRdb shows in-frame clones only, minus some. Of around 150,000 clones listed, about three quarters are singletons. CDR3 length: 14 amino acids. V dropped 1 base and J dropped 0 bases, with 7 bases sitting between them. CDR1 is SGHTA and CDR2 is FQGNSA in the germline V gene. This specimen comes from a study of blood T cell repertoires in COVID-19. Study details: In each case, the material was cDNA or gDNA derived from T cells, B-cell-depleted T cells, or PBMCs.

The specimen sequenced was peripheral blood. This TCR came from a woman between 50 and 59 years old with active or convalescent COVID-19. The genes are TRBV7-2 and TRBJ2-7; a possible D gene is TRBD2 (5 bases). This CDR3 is CASSLVSDSYEQYF. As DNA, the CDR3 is TGTGCCAGCAGCTTAGTTAGCGACTCCTACGAGCAGTACTTC. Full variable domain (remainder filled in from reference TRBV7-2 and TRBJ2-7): GAGVSQSPSNKVTEKGKDVELRCDPISGHTALYWYRQSLGQGLEFLIYFQGNSAPDKSGLPSDRFSAERTGGSVSTLTIQRTQQEDSAVYLCASSLVSDSYEQYFGPGTRLTVT.